These 6 T cell receptor beta chains came from one sample sequenced in a study of human T cells and chemical hapten exposure. Documented time point: patch test 2, 6 weeks after DPC sensitization. This sample's treatment: therapeutic diphenylcyclopropenone sensitization with weekly scalp DPC. A single record per CDR3 protein comes from TCRdb applying MiXCR to the RACE reads. The sample has around 69,000 distinct CDR3 sequences, 6.5% to 10% seen once; the top ten hold 3% to 4.5%. Sequences were derived from whole blood, sampled in connection with sensitization to the hapten diphenylcyclopropenone (DPC). These receptors were taken from a woman aged 45-65 years with alopecia areata. Some clones in this sample may be carry-over from other donors' samples.

This clonotype was detected ten times or more. J is TRBJ1-4 and V is TRBV4-2; D call uncertain. Deletions cut 0 bases from V and 4 bases from J, with 9 bases between. The germline V gene encodes CDR1 LGHNA and CDR2 YNFKEQ. This CDR3 has 15 amino acids. CDR3: CASSQDTRFNEKLFF. The CDR3 nucleotides are TGTGCCAGCAGCCAAGATACCAGGTTTAATGAAAAACTGTTTTTT.

There are a few counts of this clonotype. J is TRBJ2-7 and V is TRBV29-1; 10 bases are shared with TRBD1. The CDR3 has 13 residues. Germline CDR1 and CDR2: SQVTM and ANQGSEA. V gave up 3 bases and J gave up 7 bases; unmatched junction bases: 6. Written as DNA, the CDR3 is TGCAGCGTTGAGAGACAGGGGGCTGGAGAGCAGTACTTC. This sequence encodes CSVERQGAGEQYF.

This clonotype was counted between two and nine times. The J gene is TRBJ2-2, the V gene TRBV12-3 or TRBV12-4; D remains ambiguous. With 6 bases removed from V and 5 bases from J, the gap between germline ends came to 10 bases. The CDR3 loop spans 13 amino acids. The CDR3 bases are TGTGCCAGCAGAGCTCTGGGTACCGGGGAGCTGTTTTTT. The encoded protein is CASRALGTGELFF.

At least ten counts were recorded for this clonotype. This chain joins TRBV12-5 and TRBJ1-1; D not certain. Per the germline V gene, CDR1 is LGHNT and CDR2 is FRNRAP. The V and J ends lost 1 base and 0 bases respectively, with 3 bases between them. CDR3 length: 13 residues. The DNA of the CDR3 is TGTGCTAGTGGTTTGGGCGTGAACACTGAAGCTTTCTTT. Translating gives CASGLGVNTEAFF.

This clonotype was detected many times. The rearrangement joins TRBV10-1 to TRBJ2-3; D is unresolved. Deletions cut 3 bases from V and 4 bases from J, with 8 bases between. CDR1 and CDR2 (germline): WNHNN, SYGVQD (reference sequence). The CDR3 contains 13 residues. CDR3 DNA: TGCGCCAGCAGTGACAATCAGCCAGATACGCAGTATTTT. As protein: CASSDNQPDTQYF.

This clonotype was observed a handful of times. J is TRBJ1-1 and V is TRBV4-3; no firm D call. In germline, CDR1 is LGHNA, CDR2 YSLEER. The CDR3 has 16 residues. V was shortened by 1 base and J by 1 base, with 13 bases between the two germline ends. CDR3 protein: CASSQGVGRKNTEAFF. The DNA for the CDR3 is TGCGCCAGCAGCCAAGGCGTCGGCAGGAAGAACACTGAAGCTTTCTTT.